Shown below are 2 T cell receptor beta chains from a single sample sequenced in a study of blood T cell repertoires in COVID-19. Sequencing was performed with immunoSEQ multiplex PCR; in TCRdb, only in-frame clones are kept and a portion is missing. Of 450,000 to 500,000 clones in the sample, around 85% were seen once. The source material was peripheral blood. These receptors were taken from a human donor in a cohort sampled during active COVID-19.

V is TRBV5-6 and J is TRBJ2-7, with 10 nucleotides matching TRBD2. The CDR3 runs to 17 residues. The germline V gene encodes CDR1 SGHDT and CDR2 YYEEEE. After removal of 3 bases from V and 2 bases from J, the junction contained 11 bases not matched to a gene. CDR3 sequence: CASSSLAGLNSPYEQYF. In DNA form, the CDR3 reads TGTGCCAGCAGCTCACTAGCGGGGTTAAATTCCCCCTACGAGCAGTACTTC.

The chain has TRBV30 and TRBJ2-3; TRBD1 matches 11 bases. After removal of 3 bases from V and 6 bases from J, the junction contained 11 bases not matched to a gene. Germline CDR1 GTSNPN, CDR2 SVGIG (reference sequence). CDR3 size: 16 residues. This chain's CDR3 is CAWRYQDRGQWDTQYF. DNA of the CDR3: TGTGCCTGGAGATACCAGGACAGGGGGCAATGGGATACGCAGTATTTT.